This TCR beta chain was sequenced in a study of cytomegalovirus exposure and HLA in healthy donors. Overall study: A subsequent analysis stated that the 95 to 150 validation repertoires were run on the same platform as the roughly 700 first-cohort repertoires. Study-level points and caveats: Confirmation was obtained in vitro that a few CMV-associated chains are specific for CMV antigens. The finding came from a later analysis; first-cohort TCR clusters tended to co-occur in the 95 to 150 validation repertoires. Reports indicated that the classifier achieved high specificity and sensitivity in diagnosing cytomegalovirus status.

Sequencing was performed with immunoSEQ multiplex PCR; in TCRdb, only in-frame clones are kept and a portion is missing. The table includes around 190,000 clones, roughly 88% detected once. CDR3 length: 15 amino acids. The V gene end was trimmed by 4 bases and the J gene end by 6 bases; junction bases not matched to a gene: 8. Germline V gene data show CDR1 as SQVTM and CDR2 as ANQGSEA. Remarks on this clone: Its antigen remains unknown.

The TCR sequence derives from a woman under 30 in good health and CMV-seronegative. The chain joins TRBV29-1 to TRBJ2-7; TRBD2 matches at 14 bases. The specimen sequenced was PBMCs. CDR3 in DNA: TGCAGCGTTGGGGGACTAGCGGGAGTAGCAGGCGAGCAGTACTTC. Amino acid sequence: CSVGGLAGVAGEQYF.